The 28 T cell receptor beta chains below come from one sample, sequenced in a study of human CD8 memory T cell subsets. Libraries of TCR beta chains were produced by 5' RACE (UMI-labeled). TCRdb derives one entry per CDR3 protein from the 5' RACE reads, leaving out DNA. This repertoire includes some 10,000 distinct CDR3 sequences. Specimen: CD8+ stem-like memory T cells (TSCM and TCM) sorted from PBMCs. Subset of the sample: stem-like memory CD8 T cells (TSTEM), CCR7+ PD-1- TIGIT-. These receptors originate from a human donor in good health.

V and J are TRBV20-1 and TRBJ2-3. In germline, CDR1 is DFQATT, CDR2 SNEGSKA (reference sequence). This CDR3 region has 14 residues. The CDR3 reads CSASHLTSTDTQYF.

This chain connects TRBV11-2 to TRBJ1-6; lacking DNA, the TRBD1 call made by TCRdb goes unchecked. This CDR3 comprises 14 residues. Germline CDR1 reads SGHAT; CDR2 reads FQNNGV. The CDR3 sequence: CASSSGTGDSPLHF.

J is TRBJ1-1 and V is TRBV20-1; TCRdb picks TRBD1, but there is no DNA to check that call. The CDR3 spans 14 residues. CDR1 is DFQATT and CDR2 is SNEGSKA in the germline V gene (reference sequence). CDR3 loop: CSARPGQENTEAFF.

V usage is TRBV27 and J usage is TRBJ2-1; as DNA is missing, the TRBD1 call by TCRdb cannot be tested. Germline loops: CDR1 MNHEY, CDR2 SMNVEV (reference sequence). The CDR3 spans 13 residues. The CDR3 region is CASSSLGGDEQFF.

V is TRBV27 and J is TRBJ2-1; TCRdb indicates TRBD1, and absent DNA this call remains unverified. CDR1 is MNHEY, CDR2 SMNVEV, per germline (reference sequence). The CDR3 covers 14 residues. CDR3 amino acids: CASSWGIEDNEQFF.

The gene calls are TRBV9 and TRBJ2-7; no DNA is available, so the TRBD1 call from TCRdb remains unchecked. Germline V CDR1 and CDR2: SGDLS, YYNGEE. The CDR3 extends over 13 amino acids. CDR3 sequence reads: CASSAGTGYEQYF.

The chain couples TRBV7-6 to TRBJ2-1; TCRdb names TRBD2, which stays unverified in the absence of DNA. The germline V gene has CDR1 SGHVS and CDR2 FNYEAQ. The CDR3 runs 21 residues. The CDR3 loop is CASSLRPSGTSGGSSYNEQFF.

The gene calls are TRBV27 and TRBJ2-5; TCRdb's D gene call, TRBD2, goes unchecked for lack of DNA. The CDR3 contains 17 residues. From germline, CDR1 is MNHEY and CDR2 SMNVEV (reference sequence). The CDR3: CASSLRVGTSGQETQYF.

This clonotype is classed as medium-sized by frequency. The CDR3 loop reads CASSLGSGSTYEQYF. This chain connects TRBV7-6 to TRBJ2-7; TCRdb outputs TRBD2, but without DNA this stays unchecked. The CDR3 consists of 15 residues. CDR1 is SGHVS, CDR2 FNYEAQ, per germline. Full variable domain (remainder filled in from reference TRBV7-6 and TRBJ2-7): GAGVSQSPRYKVTKRGQDVALRCDPISGHVSLYWYRQALGQGPEFLTYFNYEAQQDKSGLPNDRFSAERPEGSISTLTIQRTEQRDSAMYRCASSLGSGSTYEQYFGPGTRLTVT.

This rearrangement joins TRBV4-1 to TRBJ2-1; the TRBD2 assignment by TCRdb is unverifiable without DNA. Germline CDR1 reads MGHRA; CDR2 reads YSYEKL. This CDR3 is 14 amino acids long. The chain's CDR3 is CASSQLSVDNEQFF.

CDR3 residues: CASSSPTLANEQFF. This chain joins TRBV27 and TRBJ2-1. Per the germline V gene, CDR1 is MNHEY and CDR2 is SMNVEV (reference sequence). The CDR3 runs to 14 residues.

The V call is TRBV4-3, the J call TRBJ2-3; TCRdb reports TRBD1, a call that lacks DNA to check it against. Germline values: CDR1 LGHNA, CDR2 YSLEER. CDR3 length: 16 amino acids. The CDR3 region is CASSQDRAGHPDTQYF.

The chain recombines TRBV28 with TRBJ2-7; TCRdb picks TRBD1, but there is no DNA to check that call. Germline assignment: CDR1 MDHEN and CDR2 SYDVKM. The CDR3 totals 13 residues. The CDR3 sequence is CASSMGQANEQYF.

This clonotype is deemed medium-sized by its frequency. V is TRBV4-3 and J is TRBJ2-1. CDR1 is LGHNA and CDR2 is YSLEER in the germline V gene. This CDR3 has 14 amino acids. CDR3 amino acids: CASSQVRIGGEQFF.

This clonotype shows up as medium-sized by frequency. The chain couples TRBV7-3 to TRBJ1-1. CDR3 length: 16 residues. Per germline, CDR1 SGHTA and CDR2 FQGTGA. The chain's CDR3 is CASSLKLVDMNTEAFF.

V gene TRBV4-1 combines with J gene TRBJ2-1; TCRdb reports TRBD2, a call that lacks DNA to check it against. The CDR3 has 16 residues. Per the germline V gene, CDR1 is MGHRA and CDR2 is YSYEKL. CDR3 amino acids: CASSQEAGVAYNEQFF.

Judged by frequency, this clonotype is medium-sized. The V call is TRBV13, the J call TRBJ2-5; the TCRdb call, TRBD1, lacks DNA for checking. Looked up from germline, CDR1 is PRHDT and CDR2 is FYEKMQ (reference sequence). The CDR3 runs to 16 residues. CDR3 loop: CASSSRQGPYQETQYF.

The gene calls are TRBV7-8 and TRBJ2-1. CDR3 length equals 12 residues. Germline values: CDR1 SGHVS, CDR2 FQNEAQ. CDR3 in amino acids: CASSLVGNEQIF.

The rearrangement joins TRBV27 to TRBJ2-7; lacking DNA, the TRBD1 call made by TCRdb goes unchecked. The germline V gene encodes CDR1 MNHEY and CDR2 SMNVEV (reference sequence). This CDR3 spans 14 amino acids. The CDR3 protein is CASSHRDSYYEQYF.

The chain has TRBV6-2 or TRBV6-3 and TRBJ2-7. This CDR3 contains 11 residues. Germline V gene data show CDR1 as MNHEY and CDR2 as SVGEGT. The CDR3 loop is CASSPRVEQYF.

This chain links TRBV4-3 with TRBJ2-1; checking the TCRdb D call of TRBD1 is not possible without DNA. The CDR3 sequence is 13 residues long. CDR1 is LGHNA, CDR2 YSLEER, per germline. CDR3 amino acids: CASSPRGNNEQFF.

The chain employs TRBV7-6 and TRBJ2-1; TCRdb's assignment of TRBD2 cannot be checked, as there is no DNA. The CDR3 covers 17 residues. Looked up from germline, CDR1 is SGHVS and CDR2 is FNYEAQ. CDR3 sequence: CASSLRPSGGIGDEQFF.

J is TRBJ2-3 and V is TRBV24-1; checking the TCRdb D call of TRBD1 is not possible without DNA. The V gene's germline CDR1 is KGHDR and CDR2 SFDVKD. The CDR3 sequence is 18 residues long. The CDR3 spells CATSDLETGRGGTDTQYF.

V usage is TRBV6-2 or TRBV6-3 and J usage is TRBJ1-1; absent DNA, TCRdb's TRBD1 call cannot be checked. The CDR3 consists of 15 residues. The germline gives CDR1 MNHEY, CDR2 SVGEGT. CDR3 loop: CASSTLRGPNTEAFF.

The V gene is TRBV7-9, the J gene TRBJ1-5; without DNA, the TCRdb call of TRBD1 cannot be checked. CDR1 and CDR2 (germline): SEHNR, FQNEAQ (reference sequence). The CDR3 has 15 amino acids. Here the CDR3 reads CASSAPGTGSQPQHF.

The chain carries TRBV10-1 and TRBJ1-6; TCRdb indicates TRBD1, and absent DNA this call remains unverified. This CDR3 is 16 amino acids long. Germline CDR1 reads WNHNN; CDR2 reads SYGVQD (reference sequence). Here the CDR3 reads CASSESRGGSCSPLHF.

The CDR3 sequence: CASRARKGTGGNRVAYEQYF. This chain connects TRBV6-6 to TRBJ2-7; TCRdb selects TRBD1, and the lack of DNA leaves this call unchecked. CDR1 is MNHNY and CDR2 is SVGAGI in the germline V gene (reference sequence). This CDR3 spans 20 amino acids.

The rearrangement uses TRBV7-9 and TRBJ2-7; TCRdb's D call of TRBD1 is untestable without DNA. Germline CDR1 and CDR2: SEHNR and FQNEAQ (reference sequence). The CDR3 consists of 13 residues. The CDR3 sequence: CASSPDSSDEQYF.